These T cell receptor beta chains were read from a single sample in a study of cytomegalovirus exposure and HLA in healthy donors. The repertoire was sequenced with immunoSEQ multiplex PCR; TCRdb's copy has only in-frame clones and lacks some. The sample yields tens of thousands of clones, around 97% seen once. Sequenced material: PBMCs. All receptors derive from a young woman in good health and CMV-seropositive. Each CDR3 is given with its conserved first and last residue. D genes are given only for firm matches. The listing skips clone size in some rows; elsewhere it reads once, few, many or a size class.

clone size: NA; D gene: NA; V gene: TRBV5-4; J gene: TRBJ2-3; CDR3 DNA: TGTGCCAGCAGACAGGGAATATTTGCAGATACGCAGTATTTT; CDR3 protein: CASRQGIFADTQYF
clone size: NA; D gene: TRBD1; V gene: TRBV6-5; J gene: TRBJ1-4; CDR3 DNA: TGTGCCAGCAGTTCGCAGGGGGCTTCGGGAAATGAAAAACTGTTTTTT; CDR3 protein: CASSSQGASGNEKLFF
clone size: once; D gene: TRBD1; V gene: TRBV6-6; J gene: TRBJ1-6; CDR3 DNA: TGTGCCAGCAGTTACGCTCGAGACAGGGGGTCACCCCTCCACTTT; CDR3 protein: CASSYARDRGSPLHF
clone size: NA; D gene: NA; V gene: TRBV13; J gene: TRBJ2-6; CDR3 DNA: TGTGCCAGCAGCTACAGGGACGAATTATCAAGCTCTGGGGCCAACGTCCTGACTTTC; CDR3 protein: CASSYRDELSSSGANVLTF
clone size: NA; D gene: TRBD2; V gene: TRBV27; J gene: TRBJ2-7; CDR3 DNA: TGTGCCAGCAATGCCGATTCCATAGCGGGATTACCCTACGAGCAGTACTTC; CDR3 protein: CASNADSIAGLPYEQYF
clone size: once; D gene: NA; V gene: TRBV15; J gene: TRBJ2-1; CDR3 DNA: TGTGCCACCAGCAGACTGGCGGGCGCCTACAATGAGCAGTTCTTC; CDR3 protein: CATSRLAGAYNEQFF
clone size: NA; D gene: TRBD1; V gene: TRBV30; J gene: TRBJ1-2; CDR3 DNA: TGTGCCTGGAGTGGTAGGACAGGGGCCTATGGCTACACCTTC; CDR3 protein: CAWSGRTGAYGYTF
clone size: NA; D gene: NA; V gene: TRBV19; J gene: TRBJ1-1; CDR3 DNA: TGTGCCAGTAGTGGTCAGGGGAGACACACTGAAGCTTTCTTT; CDR3 protein: CASSGQGRHTEAFF
clone size: NA; D gene: NA; V gene: TRBV6-1; J gene: TRBJ1-1; CDR3 DNA: TGTGCCAGCACTGCGACACAGGGTACTGAAGCTTTCTTT; CDR3 protein: CASTATQGTEAFF
clone size: NA; D gene: NA; V gene: TRBV30; J gene: TRBJ1-4; CDR3 DNA: TGTGCCTGGGGAGGACAGCTTAATGAAAAACTGTTTTTT; CDR3 protein: CAWGGQLNEKLFF
clone size: NA; D gene: NA; V gene: TRBV6-1; J gene: TRBJ1-1; CDR3 DNA: TGTGCCAGCAGTGAAAAGGGAGGGATGAACACTGAAGCTTTCTTT; CDR3 protein: CASSEKGGMNTEAFF
clone size: NA; D gene: NA; V gene: TRBV28; J gene: TRBJ1-1; CDR3 DNA: TGTGCCAGCAGCCCGGGGGACAACACTGAAGCTTTCTTT; CDR3 protein: CASSPGDNTEAFF
clone size: NA; D gene: NA; V gene: TRBV28; J gene: TRBJ2-7; CDR3 DNA: TGTGCCAGCAGTGTCACAGGGTTCTCGTACGAGCAGTACTTC; CDR3 protein: CASSVTGFSYEQYF
clone size: NA; D gene: NA; V gene: TRBV25-1; J gene: TRBJ2-7; CDR3 DNA: TGTGCCAGCAGTTCCTCCTTCGGTCGATGGGGGCGCCCCTACGAGCAGTACTTC; CDR3 protein: CASSSSFGRWGRPYEQYF
clone size: NA; D gene: NA; V gene: TRBV7-2; J gene: TRBJ1-3; CDR3 DNA: TGTGCCAGCAGCCTCGGGGGAGGAGCGGGAAACACCATATATTTT; CDR3 protein: CASSLGGGAGNTIYF
clone size: NA; D gene: NA; V gene: TRBV7-7; J gene: TRBJ2-1; CDR3 DNA: TGTGCTAGCAGTCCAGGACAGGGAGGGGTCGATGAGCAGTTCTTC; CDR3 protein: CASSPGQGGVDEQFF
clone size: NA; D gene: NA; V gene: TRBV5-5; J gene: TRBJ2-2; CDR3 DNA: TGTGCCAGCAGCTTAGCTTTTAACACCGGGGAGCTGTTTTTT; CDR3 protein: CASSLAFNTGELFF
clone size: once; D gene: NA; V gene: TRBV4-1; J gene: TRBJ1-3; CDR3 DNA: TGCGCCAGCAGCCAAGGGGCAGGGCCATACTCTGGAAACACCATATATTTT; CDR3 protein: CASSQGAGPYSGNTIYF
clone size: NA; D gene: NA; V gene: TRBV7-9; J gene: TRBJ2-7; CDR3 DNA: TGTGCCAGCAGCTCCACTAGTCTCGAGCAGTACTTC; CDR3 protein: CASSSTSLEQYF
clone size: once; D gene: TRBD1; V gene: TRBV19; J gene: TRBJ1-5; CDR3 DNA: TGTGCCAGTAGTAAAACAGGGGGCTTCAATCAGCCCCAGCATTTT; CDR3 protein: CASSKTGGFNQPQHF
clone size: NA; D gene: NA; V gene: TRBV11-2; J gene: TRBJ1-4; CDR3 DNA: TGTGCCAGCAGCTTAGAAGCCGGTGAGGAAAAACTGTTTTTT; CDR3 protein: CASSLEAGEEKLFF
clone size: NA; D gene: NA; V gene: TRBV10-3; J gene: TRBJ1-1; CDR3 DNA: TGTGCCATCACTCCAGACGGGGGGACCAACATCCTCTTT; CDR3 protein: CAITPDGGTNILF
clone size: NA; D gene: NA; V gene: TRBV5-6; J gene: TRBJ1-2; CDR3 DNA: TGTGCCAGCAGCTTGAGGCACGGAATAACTACCTCTGGCTACACCTTC; CDR3 protein: CASSLRHGITTSGYTF
clone size: NA; D gene: TRBD1; V gene: TRBV6-1; J gene: TRBJ2-1; CDR3 DNA: TGTGCCAGCAGTGTAGAGGGGACAGGGGCCTACAATGAGCAGTTCTTC; CDR3 protein: CASSVEGTGAYNEQFF
clone size: NA; D gene: NA; V gene: TRBV21-1; J gene: TRBJ1-1; CDR3 DNA: TGTGCCAGCAGGGAGTCCCCAACCCAGGGGGTGGGCACTGAAGCTTTCTTT; CDR3 protein: CASRESPTQGVGTEAFF
clone size: NA; D gene: TRBD1; V gene: TRBV6-1; J gene: TRBJ2-5; CDR3 DNA: TGTGCCAGCAGTGAACTAGGACAGGGGGAAGAGACCCAGTACTTC; CDR3 protein: CASSELGQGEETQYF
clone size: NA; D gene: NA; V gene: TRBV9; J gene: TRBJ1-2; CDR3 DNA: TGTGCCAGCAGCGGACAGCCTGCCTTCGGCTACACCTTC; CDR3 protein: CASSGQPAFGYTF
clone size: once; D gene: NA; V gene: TRBV7-3; J gene: TRBJ1-3; CDR3 DNA: TGTGCCAGCAGCTTAGTGGCAGGTTCTGGAAACACCATATATTTT; CDR3 protein: CASSLVAGSGNTIYF
clone size: NA; D gene: NA; V gene: TRBV21-1; J gene: TRBJ2-7; CDR3 DNA: TGTGCCAGCAGCTCAACCGGGACAGGGGGCGCTTCCTACGAGCAGTACTTC; CDR3 protein: CASSSTGTGGASYEQYF
clone size: NA; D gene: NA; V gene: TRBV5-1; J gene: TRBJ2-1; CDR3 DNA: TGCGCCAGCAGCTCCCCCGGGGTTGACAATGAGCAGTTCTTC; CDR3 protein: CASSSPGVDNEQFF
clone size: NA; D gene: NA; V gene: TRBV19; J gene: TRBJ2-7; CDR3 DNA: TGTGCCAGTAGTAGCATGGCGGGATTAGAGTACTTC; CDR3 protein: CASSSMAGLEYF
clone size: NA; D gene: NA; V gene: TRBV4-1; J gene: TRBJ2-1; CDR3 DNA: TGCGCCAGCAGCCAAAATCCTAGCGACTACAATGAGCAGTTCTTC; CDR3 protein: CASSQNPSDYNEQFF
clone size: NA; D gene: NA; V gene: TRBV18; J gene: TRBJ2-7; CDR3 DNA: TGTGCCAGCTCACCGGTCGCTAGCCTCAGGGGCTACGAGCAGTACTTC; CDR3 protein: CASSPVASLRGYEQYF
clone size: NA; D gene: TRBD1; V gene: TRBV5-4; J gene: TRBJ1-4; CDR3 DNA: TGTGCCAGCAGCTCCCGGGACAGCGAAAAACTGTTTTTT; CDR3 protein: CASSSRDSEKLFF
clone size: NA; D gene: NA; V gene: TRBV4-1; J gene: TRBJ2-7; CDR3 DNA: TGCGCCAGCAGCCAAGATCTAGGATCCGCGGGCGAGCAGTACTTC; CDR3 protein: CASSQDLGSAGEQYF
clone size: once; D gene: NA; V gene: TRBV9; J gene: TRBJ2-7; CDR3 DNA: TGTGCCAGCAGCGAGTCACTGGCGGTGTCCTTCGAGCAGTACTTC; CDR3 protein: CASSESLAVSFEQYF
clone size: NA; D gene: TRBD2; V gene: TRBV2; J gene: TRBJ2-3; CDR3 DNA: TGTGCCAGCAGTGAAATAACGGGAGGGCCTACAGATACGCAGTATTTT; CDR3 protein: CASSEITGGPTDTQYF
clone size: NA; D gene: NA; V gene: TRBV4-1; J gene: TRBJ2-2; CDR3 DNA: TGCGCCAGCAGCCAGATTCGAGTAACCGCGAACACCGGGGAGCTGTTTTTT; CDR3 protein: CASSQIRVTANTGELFF
clone size: NA; D gene: NA; V gene: TRBV11-1; J gene: TRBJ2-1; CDR3 DNA: TGTGCCAGCAGCCCGCTGGGCAGACACTCCTACAATGAGCAGTTCTTC; CDR3 protein: CASSPLGRHSYNEQFF
clone size: few; D gene: TRBD2; V gene: TRBV19; J gene: TRBJ2-5; CDR3 DNA: TGTGCCAGTAGTATAAGCGGGAACACCCAAGAAACCCAGTACTTC; CDR3 protein: CASSISGNTQETQYF
clone size: NA; D gene: NA; V gene: TRBV5-5; J gene: TRBJ1-5; CDR3 DNA: TGTGCCAGCAGCTTCGGGGGGGCGGGCAATCAGCCCCAGCATTTT; CDR3 protein: CASSFGGAGNQPQHF
clone size: NA; D gene: NA; V gene: TRBV2; J gene: TRBJ2-7; CDR3 DNA: TGTGCCAGCATGGCCGGGACCTACGAGCAGTACTTC; CDR3 protein: CASMAGTYEQYF
clone size: NA; D gene: TRBD1; V gene: TRBV10-3; J gene: TRBJ1-3; CDR3 DNA: TGTGCCATCAGGACAGGGAATGGAAACACCATATATTTT; CDR3 protein: CAIRTGNGNTIYF
clone size: NA; D gene: TRBD1; V gene: TRBV28; J gene: TRBJ1-2; CDR3 DNA: TGTGCCAGCAGTAAGGGGGCGGGTGGCTACACCTTC; CDR3 protein: CASSKGAGGYTF
clone size: once; D gene: TRBD1; V gene: TRBV6-5; J gene: TRBJ2-2; CDR3 DNA: TGTGCCAGCACCTGGACAGGCGCCACCGGGGAGCTGTTTTTT; CDR3 protein: CASTWTGATGELFF
clone size: NA; D gene: TRBD1; V gene: TRBV5-6; J gene: TRBJ2-5; CDR3 DNA: TGTGCCAGCAGCCTCAGGGGGCCACAAGAGACCCAGTACTTC; CDR3 protein: CASSLRGPQETQYF
clone size: NA; D gene: NA; V gene: TRBV27; J gene: TRBJ2-7; CDR3 DNA: TGTGCCAGCACTGGAGCTCGCTACGAGCAGTACTTC; CDR3 protein: CASTGARYEQYF
clone size: NA; D gene: NA; V gene: TRBV11-2; J gene: TRBJ2-4; CDR3 DNA: TGTGCCAGCAGCTTAGATCTCAGAGGTCGTCAGTACTTC; CDR3 protein: CASSLDLRGRQYF
clone size: NA; D gene: TRBD2; V gene: TRBV18; J gene: TRBJ2-1; CDR3 DNA: TGTGCCAGCTCACCACTCCTAGCGGGCTACAATGAGCAGTTCTTC; CDR3 protein: CASSPLLAGYNEQFF
clone size: NA; D gene: NA; V gene: TRBV10-3; J gene: TRBJ2-2; CDR3 DNA: TGTGCCATCAGTAACGTCAGGGCAGGGGCCGGGGAGCTGTTTTTT; CDR3 protein: CAISNVRAGAGELFF
clone size: NA; D gene: NA; V gene: TRBV18; J gene: TRBJ2-3; CDR3 DNA: TGTGCCAGCTCACCACGGGGGCCAGATACGCAGTATTTT; CDR3 protein: CASSPRGPDTQYF
clone size: NA; D gene: NA; V gene: TRBV7-6; J gene: TRBJ2-2; CDR3 DNA: TGTGCCAGAGGACAGAACACCGGGGAGCTGTTTTTT; CDR3 protein: CARGQNTGELFF
clone size: NA; D gene: TRBD1; V gene: TRBV7-9; J gene: TRBJ2-7; CDR3 DNA: TGTGCCAGCAGCGTGCCGGGACAGGGTGTCTACGAGCAGTACTTC; CDR3 protein: CASSVPGQGVYEQYF
clone size: NA; D gene: TRBD2; V gene: TRBV6-1; J gene: TRBJ2-1; CDR3 DNA: TGTGCCAGCAGTGAGCAGCCTAGCGGAGCCTACAATGAGCAGTTCTTC; CDR3 protein: CASSEQPSGAYNEQFF
clone size: once; D gene: NA; V gene: TRBV2; J gene: TRBJ1-5; CDR3 DNA: TGTGCCAGCAGTTTCGAGGGGGTATCGGGCAATCAGCCCCAGCATTTT; CDR3 protein: CASSFEGVSGNQPQHF
clone size: NA; D gene: NA; V gene: TRBV4-1; J gene: TRBJ1-2; CDR3 DNA: TGCGCCAGCAGCCAAGTATGGCAGGGGAACTATGGCTACACCTTC; CDR3 protein: CASSQVWQGNYGYTF
clone size: NA; D gene: TRBD2; V gene: TRBV15; J gene: TRBJ2-7; CDR3 DNA: TGTGCCACCAGCCGCGGACTAGCGGGAGGGGGCTCCTACGAGCAGTACTTC; CDR3 protein: CATSRGLAGGGSYEQYF
clone size: NA; D gene: TRBD2; V gene: TRBV7-3; J gene: TRBJ2-7; CDR3 DNA: TGTGCCAGCAGCTTAACCCCGGGAGGGCTGGAGTACTTC; CDR3 protein: CASSLTPGGLEYF